This T cell receptor beta chain originates from a study of T-cell memory formation after mild COVID-19. Study results and caveats: Clones shrinking between day 15 and 85 showed a balanced CD4/CD8 split, and those that grew later tilted toward CD4+.

This clonotype has only a few counts. Its antigen is currently unknown. In TCRdb, the 5' RACE reads were re-called with MiXCR into one record per CDR3 protein. The sample shows 550,000 to 700,000 distinct CDR3 sequences, around a sixth of them seen only once. CDR3 length: 13 amino acids. V lost 5 bases and J lost 6, with 11 bases in between. Germline V CDR1 and CDR2: SGHAT, FQNNGV. The chain links TRBV11-2 to TRBJ2-4; D is undetermined. The TCR sequence derives from an adult woman who had mild COVID-19 (a few samples of this study predate the infection). Cell type and time point are not known. The sample taken for sequencing was PBMCs or a T cell subset sorted from them (not recorded which). The chain's CDR3 is CASSTAQLNIQYF. The CDR3 DNA is TGTGCCAGCAGCACGGCCCAACTAAACATTCAGTACTTC.